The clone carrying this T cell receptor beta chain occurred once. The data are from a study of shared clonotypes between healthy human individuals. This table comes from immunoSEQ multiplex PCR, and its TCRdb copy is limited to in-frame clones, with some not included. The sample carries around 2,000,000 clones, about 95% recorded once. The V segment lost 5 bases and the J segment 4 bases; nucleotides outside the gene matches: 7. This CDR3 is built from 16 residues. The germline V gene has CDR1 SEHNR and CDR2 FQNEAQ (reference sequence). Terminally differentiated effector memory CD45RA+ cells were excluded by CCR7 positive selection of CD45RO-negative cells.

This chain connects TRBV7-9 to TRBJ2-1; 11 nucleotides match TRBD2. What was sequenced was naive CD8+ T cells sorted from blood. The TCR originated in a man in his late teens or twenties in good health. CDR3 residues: CASSIMGLAEYNEQFF. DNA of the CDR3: TGTGCCAGCAGCATAATGGGACTAGCGGAGTACAATGAGCAGTTCTTC.